This T cell receptor (beta chain) was identified in a study of PD-L1 blockade in urothelial cancer. Time point described: pretreatment peripheral blood. Profiled with immunoSEQ multiplex PCR; TCRdb holds only in-frame clones, not every one. The sample carries 85,000 to 100,000 clones, about nine tenths recorded once. The V gene lost 4 bases and the J gene lost 5 bases, with 15 bases spanning the gap. The CDR3 totals 14 residues. Germline V gene data show CDR1 as SGHNT and CDR2 as YYREEE (reference sequence). The source is a man in his sixties with urothelial cancer. The chain uses TRBV5-4 and TRBJ1-2, with a weak D call TRBD1 (5 bases). Sequenced material: PBMCs, taken around atezolizumab (anti-PD-L1) treatment. CDR3 DNA: TGTGCCAGCAGCCCCAGGGAGGGGAAGTATGGCTACACCTTC. This sequence encodes CASSPREGKYGYTF.